Listed below are T cell receptor beta chains from one sample, sequenced in a study of blood T cell repertoires in COVID-19. Clones were sequenced by immunoSEQ multiplex PCR, and TCRdb holds only the in-frame ones, with some missing. Here the sample spans roughly 200,000 clones, approximately 92% being singletons. What was sequenced was PBMCs or T cells enriched from blood (not recorded which). The source of these receptors is a woman in her 40s with acute COVID-19. The CDR3 runs from the conserved cysteine through the conserved F or W. D genes are given only for firm matches. Only some rows state a clone size, as once, few, many or a class for expanded clones.

TRBV3-1/TRBV3-2	once	TRBJ2-2	.	CASSPGLFTGELFF	TGTGCCAGCAGCCCAGGACTTTTCACCGGGGAGCTGTTTTTT
TRBV1	once	TRBJ2-5	.	CTSSQRDRGQETQYF	TGCACCAGCAGCCAACGGGACAGGGGACAAGAGACCCAGTACTTC
TRBV5-6	.	TRBJ1-1	.	CASSLGGPFGKTEAFF	TGTGCCAGCAGCTTGGGGGGGCCATTTGGGAAGACTGAAGCTTTCTTT
TRBV9	.	TRBJ2-3	TRBD2	CASSDLAGDGDTQYF	TGTGCCAGCAGCGACCTAGCGGGGGACGGAGATACGCAGTATTTT
TRBV19	.	TRBJ1-2	.	CASSIQGSAYGYTF	TGTGCCAGTAGTATACAGGGGTCGGCCTATGGCTACACCTTC
TRBV5-1	.	TRBJ2-3	.	CASSLGLPDSTQYF	TGCGCCAGCAGTTTGGGACTCCCTGACTCTACGCAGTATTTT
TRBV14	.	TRBJ1-1	TRBD1	CASSPRTGTIEAFF	TGTGCCAGCAGCCCACGGACAGGGACGATAGAAGCTTTCTTT
TRBV11-1	.	TRBJ2-1	.	CASSLTSSEQFF	TGTGCCAGCAGCTTAACTAGCTCTGAGCAGTTCTTC
TRBV7-2	.	TRBJ2-6	TRBD2	CASSRGLAGGTSGANVLTF	TGTGCCAGCAGCCGCGGACTAGCGGGAGGAACCTCTGGGGCCAACGTCCTGACTTTC
TRBV2	.	TRBJ1-6	TRBD1	CASHRDRQASSYNSPLHF	TGTGCCAGCCACCGGGACAGGCAAGCCAGCTCCTATAATTCACCCCTCCACTTT
TRBV19	.	TRBJ2-1	.	CASSIVGGPYNEQFF	TGTGCCAGTAGTATAGTTGGGGGCCCCTACAATGAGCAGTTCTTC
TRBV3-1/TRBV3-2	once	TRBJ2-3	.	CASSQDWGGASDTQYF	TGTGCCAGCAGCCAAGACTGGGGGGGGGCCTCAGATACGCAGTATTTT
TRBV23-1	.	TRBJ2-6	TRBD1	CASSHHPPDRGETF	TGCGCCAGCAGTCATCACCCCCCCGACAGGGGGGAAACTTTC
TRBV27	few	TRBJ1-4	.	CASSLSVSLTRSGENEKLFF	TGTGCCAGCAGTTTATCCGTTTCTCTGACAAGGTCGGGGGAGAATGAAAAACTGTTTTTT
TRBV10-2	.	TRBJ1-2	TRBD1	CASSEVDRGYGYTF	TGCGCCAGCAGTGAGGTAGACAGGGGGTATGGCTACACCTTC
TRBV6-5	.	TRBJ2-1	TRBD2	CASSYWTSGSSEQFF	TGTGCCAGCAGTTACTGGACTAGCGGGAGTAGTGAGCAGTTCTTC
TRBV28	.	TRBJ1-2	.	CANSPGRDYGYTF	TGTGCCAACTCCCCGGGCAGGGACTATGGCTACACCTTC
TRBV16	.	TRBJ1-5	TRBD1	CASSRGQEDSNQPQHF	TGTGCCAGCAGCCGTGGACAGGAGGATAGCAATCAGCCCCAGCATTTT
TRBV11-2	once	TRBJ1-6	TRBD1	CASSLTGGRNSPLHF	TGTGCCAGCAGCCTAACAGGGGGCCGAAATTCACCCCTCCACTTT
TRBV28	few	TRBJ2-7	.	CASSPTVSYEQYF	TGTGCCAGCAGTCCGACTGTTTCCTACGAGCAGTACTTC
TRBV27	.	TRBJ2-3	.	CASSALRGTQYF	TGTGCCAGCAGTGCGCTAAGGGGGACGCAGTATTTT
TRBV27	.	TRBJ2-1	.	CASTGGSYNEQFF	TGTGCCAGCACCGGGGGCTCCTACAATGAGCAGTTCTTC
TRBV9	.	TRBJ2-1	TRBD2	CASSVVPGAGGILNEQFF	TGTGCCAGCAGCGTAGTCCCGGGAGCGGGAGGGATTCTCAATGAGCAGTTCTTC
TRBV4-1	.	TRBJ2-7	TRBD2	CASSQLGLAGVSSYEQYF	TGCGCCAGCAGCCAATTAGGACTAGCGGGGGTAAGCTCCTACGAGCAGTACTTC
TRBV11-1	.	TRBJ1-1	.	CASSLAGGTWDDEAFF	TGTGCCAGCAGCTTAGCGGGGGGGACCTGGGACGATGAAGCTTTCTTT
TRBV11-2	.	TRBJ1-6	.	CASSFLGADNSPLHF	TGTGCCAGCAGCTTTTTGGGGGCCGATAATTCACCCCTCCACTTT
TRBV5-4	once	TRBJ2-3	TRBD1	CASSLVQGEGTDTQYF	TGTGCCAGCAGCTTGGTCCAGGGGGAAGGAACAGATACGCAGTATTTT
TRBV7-9	.	TRBJ1-2	.	CASSPRDYGYTF	TGTGCCAGCAGCCCCCGGGACTATGGCTACACCTTC
TRBV5-4	.	TRBJ1-6	TRBD1	CASSLASTGVNSPLHF	TGTGCCAGCAGCTTGGCCTCGACAGGGGTAAATTCACCCCTCCACTTT
TRBV5-6	.	TRBJ1-1	.	CASSSRVPNTEAFF	TGTGCCAGCAGCTCCAGGGTGCCGAACACTGAAGCTTTCTTT
TRBV2	.	TRBJ2-1	.	CARQGGYNEQFF	TGTGCCAGACAGGGCGGCTACAATGAGCAGTTCTTC
TRBV7-9	few	TRBJ2-1	.	CASSPSNFYNEQFF	TGTGCCAGCAGCCCTAGTAATTTTTACAATGAGCAGTTCTTC
TRBV2	.	TRBJ2-5	.	CASSEWASTKETQYF	TGTGCCAGCAGTGAATGGGCTAGCACCAAAGAGACCCAGTACTTC
TRBV7-8	.	TRBJ1-4	.	CASRFQGKDEKLFF	TGTGCCAGCAGGTTTCAGGGGAAGGATGAAAAACTGTTTTTT
TRBV6-5	.	TRBJ2-1	.	CASSIRPLGGDEQFF	TGTGCCAGCAGTATCCGACCCCTAGGGGGGGATGAGCAGTTCTTC
TRBV5-1	.	TRBJ2-7	.	CASSLVVSPYEQYF	TGCGCCAGCAGCTTGGTTGTCAGTCCCTACGAGCAGTACTTC
TRBV5-5	.	TRBJ2-2	.	CASSPNRAGELFF	TGTGCCAGCAGCCCAAACAGGGCCGGGGAGCTGTTTTTT
TRBV5-1	once	TRBJ2-3	TRBD2	CASSVSSGLGTDTQYF	TGCGCCAGCAGCGTATCTAGCGGCCTCGGCACAGATACGCAGTATTTT
TRBV3-1/TRBV3-2	.	TRBJ2-2	.	CASSRTGEATGELFF	TGTGCCAGCAGCCGAACAGGGGAGGCCACCGGGGAGCTGTTTTTT
TRBV4-1	once	TRBJ2-1	TRBD1	CASSQPGQGVPEQFF	TGCGCCAGCAGCCAACCGGGACAGGGGGTTCCTGAGCAGTTCTTC
TRBV2	.	TRBJ2-5	.	CASRVPGAGLETQYF	TGTGCCAGCAGGGTTCCGGGAGCTGGATTAGAGACCCAGTACTTC
TRBV3-1/TRBV3-2	.	TRBJ1-4	.	CASSPQGRGEKLFF	TGTGCCAGCAGCCCCCAAGGGAGAGGTGAAAAACTGTTTTTT
TRBV3-1/TRBV3-2	few	TRBJ1-1	.	CASRGGTEAFF	TGTGCCAGCAGGGGAGGCACTGAAGCTTTCTTT
TRBV7-2	few	TRBJ1-1	TRBD1	CASSLVVAGGLMNTEAFF	TGTGCCAGCAGCTTAGTGGTGGCAGGGGGCCTCATGAACACTGAAGCTTTCTTT
TRBV7-2	.	TRBJ2-7	TRBD1	CASSLRGTGTSYEQYF	TGTGCCAGCAGCTTACGGGGGACAGGGACCTCCTACGAGCAGTACTTC
TRBV4-3	.	TRBJ2-2	.	CASSQVGLFANTGELFF	TGCGCCAGCAGCCAAGTGGGGCTCTTCGCGAACACCGGGGAGCTGTTTTTT
TRBV7-2	.	TRBJ1-2	.	CASSLDRAAGNVYGYTF	TGTGCCAGCAGCTTAGATCGGGCGGCAGGGAACGTCTATGGCTACACCTTC
TRBV18	.	TRBJ2-7	TRBD2	CASSPPKGLAGVYEQYF	TGTGCCAGCTCACCGCCTAAAGGACTAGCGGGAGTCTACGAGCAGTACTTC
TRBV5-6	.	TRBJ2-1	TRBD2	CASRRLASSSYNEQFF	TGTGCCAGCAGGAGACTAGCGTCGAGCTCCTACAATGAGCAGTTCTTC
TRBV24-1	.	TRBJ2-2	TRBD2	CATSDPSPGRANTGELFF	TGTGCCACCAGTGATCCCTCCCCGGGGAGGGCGAACACCGGGGAGCTGTTTTTT
TRBV15	.	TRBJ2-7	.	CATSRVRESSYEQYF	TGTGCCACCAGCAGAGTACGGGAATCTTCCTACGAGCAGTACTTC
TRBV6-5	.	TRBJ1-1	TRBD1	CASKRGRRTEAFF	TGTGCCAGCAAGAGGGGGCGCCGGACTGAAGCTTTCTTT
TRBV5-4	.	TRBJ2-1	TRBD2	CASSLAGGPRNEQFF	TGTGCCAGCAGCTTGGCGGGGGGGCCTCGGAATGAGCAGTTCTTC
TRBV5-1	.	TRBJ2-3	TRBD1	CASSLRGQGATDTQYF	TGCGCCAGCAGCTTGAGGGGACAGGGGGCGACAGATACGCAGTATTTT
TRBV7-2	.	TRBJ2-7	.	CASSLVRGYEQYF	TGTGCCAGCAGCTTAGTAAGAGGGTACGAGCAGTACTTC
TRBV3-1/TRBV3-2	.	TRBJ2-5	TRBD1	CASSQVGQGFEETQYF	TGTGCCAGCAGCCAAGTGGGACAGGGCTTTGAAGAGACCCAGTACTTC